This TCR beta chain was captured by sequencing in a study of monozygotic twins with inflammatory bowel disease. Study conclusions and caveats: Lower TCRbeta diversity (inverse Simpson) was seen in IBD patients than in healthy co-twins. IBD patients shared fewer clonotypes with others than healthy twins, especially with disease activity.

Points on this clonotype: Its antigen is not identified.

Germline values: CDR1 DFQATT, CDR2 SNEGSKA (reference sequence). CDR3 size: 14 residues. Approximately 3,500 ng of total RNA went into each TCR library. TCRdb reworked the 5' RACE reads into one entry per CDR3 protein, no DNA. The sample holds 150,000 to 200,000 distinct CDR3 sequences. The receptor was isolated from a human donor with ulcerative colitis or Crohn's disease, or a healthy co-twin of an affected twin (not recorded which). Sequencing was done on a sample of blood. The genes are TRBV20-1 and TRBJ1-2; TCRdb gives TRBD1 as the D gene, but with no DNA this cannot be confirmed. The CDR3 loop reads CSARRTGANYGYTF.